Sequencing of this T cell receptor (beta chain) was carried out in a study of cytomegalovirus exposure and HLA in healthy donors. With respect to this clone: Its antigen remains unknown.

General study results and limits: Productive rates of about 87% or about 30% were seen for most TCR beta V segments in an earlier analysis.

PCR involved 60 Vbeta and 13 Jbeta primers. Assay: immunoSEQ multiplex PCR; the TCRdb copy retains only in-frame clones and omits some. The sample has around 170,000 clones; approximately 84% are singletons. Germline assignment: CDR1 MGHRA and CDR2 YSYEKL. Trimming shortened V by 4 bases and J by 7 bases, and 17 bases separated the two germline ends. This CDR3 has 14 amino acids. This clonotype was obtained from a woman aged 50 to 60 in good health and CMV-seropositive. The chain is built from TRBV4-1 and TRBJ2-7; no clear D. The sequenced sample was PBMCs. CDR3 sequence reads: CASSPLGLTREQYF. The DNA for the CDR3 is TGCGCCAGCAGCCCCCTTGGCCTGACGAGGGAGCAGTACTTC.